The rows below give T cell receptor beta chains drawn from one sample of a study of cytomegalovirus exposure and HLA in healthy donors. Profiling relied on immunoSEQ multiplex PCR, and the TCRdb table lists in-frame clones only, not all of them. The sample shows approximately 180,000 clones, under 80% of them seen only once. Sequencing was performed on PBMCs. The receptors shown here come from a woman between 50 and 59 years old in good health and CMV-seropositive. The CDR3 runs from the conserved cysteine through the conserved F or W. Each record gives: CDR3 protein, CDR3 DNA, D gene, V gene, J gene, clone size, CDR3 length. A D gene is named only where the DNA matches it firmly. Clone size, where shown, is once, few, many, or a class for clones that have expanded.

cdr3_aa: CASKGDSYGEQFF
cdr3_nt: TGTGCCAGCAAAGGGGACAGCTATGGGGAGCAGTTCTTC
d_call: TRBD1
v_call: TRBV2
j_call: TRBJ2-1
clone_size: .
cdr3_length: 13

cdr3_aa: CASSPRGGLSYEQYF
cdr3_nt: TGTGCCAGCAGCCCCCGAGGGGGCCTTTCCTACGAGCAGTACTTC
d_call: TRBD1
v_call: TRBV13
j_call: TRBJ2-7
clone_size: once
cdr3_length: 15

cdr3_aa: CASSFGPGQGGEADTQYF
cdr3_nt: TGTGCCAGCAGCTTTGGACCGGGACAGGGGGGAGAGGCAGATACGCAGTATTTT
d_call: TRBD1
v_call: TRBV9
j_call: TRBJ2-3
clone_size: .
cdr3_length: 18

cdr3_aa: CASSPGQGLNTGELFF
cdr3_nt: TGTGCCAGCAGCCCCGGACAGGGCCTGAACACCGGGGAGCTGTTTTTT
d_call: TRBD1
v_call: TRBV5-6
j_call: TRBJ2-2
clone_size: .
cdr3_length: 16

cdr3_aa: CASSFDSYYNSPLHF
cdr3_nt: TGTGCCAGCAGTTTTGACTCCTACTATAATTCACCCCTCCACTTT
d_call: .
v_call: TRBV6-5
j_call: TRBJ1-6
clone_size: .
cdr3_length: 15

cdr3_aa: CASSSSQFGWDRVTGELFF
cdr3_nt: TGTGCCAGCAGCTCATCCCAGTTCGGGTGGGACAGGGTCACCGGGGAGCTGTTTTTT
d_call: TRBD1
v_call: TRBV7-9
j_call: TRBJ2-2
clone_size: once
cdr3_length: 19

cdr3_aa: CASSVPGGNEQFF
cdr3_nt: TGTGCCAGCAGCGTTCCCGGGGGGAATGAGCAGTTCTTC
d_call: TRBD2
v_call: TRBV7-2
j_call: TRBJ2-1
clone_size: .
cdr3_length: 13

cdr3_aa: CASSVEAGEKLFF
cdr3_nt: TGTGCCAGCAGTGTGGAGGCAGGTGAAAAACTGTTTTTT
d_call: .
v_call: TRBV6-4
j_call: TRBJ1-4
clone_size: .
cdr3_length: 13

cdr3_aa: CAIRGGSYNEQFF
cdr3_nt: TGTGCCATCCGAGGGGGCTCCTACAATGAGCAGTTCTTC
d_call: .
v_call: TRBV10-3
j_call: TRBJ2-1
clone_size: .
cdr3_length: 13

cdr3_aa: CASSYSDHGGTIYF
cdr3_nt: TGTGCCAGCAGTTACTCGGACCACGGAGGCACCATATATTTT
d_call: .
v_call: TRBV6-5
j_call: TRBJ1-3
clone_size: .
cdr3_length: 14

cdr3_aa: CASRKQGTGANVLTF
cdr3_nt: TGTGCCAGTAGAAAACAGGGAACTGGGGCCAACGTCCTGACTTTC
d_call: .
v_call: TRBV19
j_call: TRBJ2-6
clone_size: .
cdr3_length: 15

cdr3_aa: CASSPVRGSTQYF
cdr3_nt: TGTGCCAGCAGCCCTGTAAGAGGTTCTACGCAGTATTTT
d_call: .
v_call: TRBV11-3
j_call: TRBJ2-3
clone_size: .
cdr3_length: 13

cdr3_aa: CASSKGQGLSYEQYF
cdr3_nt: TGTGCCAGCAGCAAGGGACAGGGATTGTCCTACGAGCAGTACTTC
d_call: TRBD1
v_call: TRBV9
j_call: TRBJ2-7
clone_size: .
cdr3_length: 15

cdr3_aa: CASGDKTGNYGYTF
cdr3_nt: TGTGCCAGTGGGGACAAGACAGGCAACTATGGCTACACCTTC
d_call: .
v_call: TRBV19
j_call: TRBJ1-2
clone_size: .
cdr3_length: 14

cdr3_aa: CASSLVTGLAGYEQYF
cdr3_nt: TGTGCCAGCAGCTTAGTCACGGGACTAGCGGGGTACGAGCAGTACTTC
d_call: TRBD2
v_call: TRBV7-8
j_call: TRBJ2-7
clone_size: once
cdr3_length: 16

cdr3_aa: CASSLRFLQGLNTEAFF
cdr3_nt: TGTGCCAGCAGCCTACGATTCTTACAGGGTCTGAACACTGAAGCTTTCTTT
d_call: .
v_call: TRBV14
j_call: TRBJ1-1
clone_size: once
cdr3_length: 17

cdr3_aa: CASSLGLIIGTDTQYF
cdr3_nt: TGTGCCAGCAGCTTAGGACTAATTATAGGGACAGATACGCAGTATTTT
d_call: .
v_call: TRBV11-2
j_call: TRBJ2-3
clone_size: .
cdr3_length: 16